The T cell receptor (beta chain) described here comes from a study of monozygotic twins with inflammatory bowel disease. Study observations and caveats: Different T cell subtypes could not be distinguished.

With respect to this clonotype: Its antigen is unidentified.

The CDR3 runs to 12 residues. The germline V gene encodes CDR1 SGHNT and CDR2 YYREEE (reference sequence). UMIs containing a 6-nucleotide sample barcode were added via template switching. TCRdb processed the 5' RACE reads again and assigns one entry to each CDR3 protein, with no DNA. The data show fewer than 550,000 distinct CDR3 sequences, and the top ten clones hold about 2.3%. The sample consisted of blood. The clonotype was recovered from a human donor with ulcerative colitis or Crohn's disease, or a healthy co-twin of an affected twin (not recorded which). This rearrangement joins TRBV5-4 to TRBJ2-1; TCRdb proposes TRBD2, but this gene call is untestable without DNA. This CDR3 is CASSFIGGEQFF. The full variable domain, its missing parts supplied by reference TRBV5-4 and TRBJ2-1, is ETGVTQSPTHLIKTRGQQVTLRCSSQSGHNTVSWYQQALGQGPQFIFQYYREEENGRGNFPPRFSGLQFPNYSSELNVNALELDDSALYLCASSFIGGEQFFGPGTRLTVL.